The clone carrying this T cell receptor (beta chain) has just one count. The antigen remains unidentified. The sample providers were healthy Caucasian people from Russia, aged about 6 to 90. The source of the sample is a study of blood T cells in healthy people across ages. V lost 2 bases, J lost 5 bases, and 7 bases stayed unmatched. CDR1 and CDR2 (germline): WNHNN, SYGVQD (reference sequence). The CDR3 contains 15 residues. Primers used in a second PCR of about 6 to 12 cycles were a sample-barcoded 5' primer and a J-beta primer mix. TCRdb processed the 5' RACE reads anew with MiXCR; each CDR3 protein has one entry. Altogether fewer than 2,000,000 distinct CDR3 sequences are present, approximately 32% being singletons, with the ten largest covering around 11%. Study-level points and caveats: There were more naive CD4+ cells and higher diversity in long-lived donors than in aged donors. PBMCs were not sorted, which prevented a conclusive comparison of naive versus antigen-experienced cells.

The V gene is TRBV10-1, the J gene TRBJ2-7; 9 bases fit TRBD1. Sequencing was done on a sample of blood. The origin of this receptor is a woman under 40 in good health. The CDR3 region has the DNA TGCGCCAGCAGTGAGCCGGGACAGGGACTTGACGAGCAGTACTTC. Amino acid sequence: CASSEPGQGLDEQYF.